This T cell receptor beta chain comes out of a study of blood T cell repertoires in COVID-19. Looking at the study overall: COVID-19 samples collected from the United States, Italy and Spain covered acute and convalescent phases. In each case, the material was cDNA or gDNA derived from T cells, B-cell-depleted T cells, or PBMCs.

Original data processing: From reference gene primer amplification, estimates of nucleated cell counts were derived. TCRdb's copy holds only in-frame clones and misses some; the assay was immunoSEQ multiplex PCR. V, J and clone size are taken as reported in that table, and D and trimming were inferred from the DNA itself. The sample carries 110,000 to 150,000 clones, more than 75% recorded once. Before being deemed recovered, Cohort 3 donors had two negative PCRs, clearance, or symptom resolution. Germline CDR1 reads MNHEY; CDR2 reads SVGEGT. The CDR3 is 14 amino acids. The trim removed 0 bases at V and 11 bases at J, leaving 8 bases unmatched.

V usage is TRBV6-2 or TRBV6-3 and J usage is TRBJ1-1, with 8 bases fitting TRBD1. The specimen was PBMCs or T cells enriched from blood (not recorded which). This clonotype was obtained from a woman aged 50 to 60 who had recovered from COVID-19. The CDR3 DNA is TGTGCCAGCAGTTACTCTCAGGGGGCGGGAGAGGCTTTCTTT. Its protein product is CASSYSQGAGEAFF.